Below, 6 T cell receptor beta chains from the same sample are listed, as sequenced in a study of blood T cell repertoires in COVID-19. This table comes from immunoSEQ multiplex PCR, and its TCRdb copy is limited to in-frame clones, with some not included. The sample carries tens of thousands of clones, approximately 70% recorded once. Sequencing was done on a sample of peripheral blood. The source of these receptors is a woman in her seventies with acute or convalescent COVID-19.

The chain combines TRBV19 with TRBJ2-1, with 15 bases matching TRBD2. The trim removed 6 bases at V and 7 bases at J, leaving 4 bases unmatched. Germline CDR1 is LNHDA and CDR2 is SQIVND (reference sequence). The CDR3 consists of 15 residues. As DNA, the CDR3 is TGTGCCAGTAGCCAGGGACTAGCGGGAGGAAATGAGCAGTTCTTC. It codes for CASSQGLAGGNEQFF.

The chain carries TRBV7-2 and TRBJ2-5; 12 nucleotides align to TRBD2. From germline, CDR1 is SGHTA and CDR2 FQGNSA. The junction had 10 bases not matched to a gene; V was cut back by 1 base and J by 4 bases. The CDR3 spans 18 residues. Written as DNA, the CDR3 is TGTGCCAGCAGCTTAGGGCCTAGCGGGAGGGCCCGAGGAGAGACCCAGTACTTC. It is translated as CASSLGPSGRARGETQYF.

The chain links TRBV10-3 to TRBJ2-2; D is unresolved. The CDR3 totals 14 residues. Germline loops: CDR1 ENHRY, CDR2 SYGVKD. V dropped 2 bases and J dropped 3 bases, with 7 bases sitting between them. CDR3 nucleotides: TGTGCCATCAGTGAGAGGCAGGACACCGGGGAGCTGTTTTTT. Its translation is CAISERQDTGELFF.

This clone was seen a single time. The CDR3 DNA follows: TGTGCCAGTACCTTGGGACAGGGAACTGAAGCTTTCTTT. Amino acid sequence: CASTLGQGTEAFF. The rearrangement links TRBV19 to TRBJ1-1, with 9 bases identical to TRBD1. Trimming took 7 bases from V and 5 from J; bases not matched to a gene: 5. Germline assignment: CDR1 LNHDA and CDR2 SQIVND (reference sequence). The CDR3 totals 13 residues.

The chain carries TRBV28 and TRBJ1-5; possibly TRBD1 for D (6 bases). Germline V gene sequence: CDR1 MDHEN, CDR2 SYDVKM. Trimming pared 8 bases from V and 7 bases from J, leaving 18 bases between. This CDR3 spans 14 amino acids. In DNA form, the CDR3 reads TGTGCCAGCGGGGGGAACAGGGAGGGACAGCCCCAGCATTTT. This codes for CASGGNREGQPQHF.

The chain links TRBV10-1 to TRBJ2-7, with a weak D call TRBD1 (6 bases). The V gene lost 3 bases and the J gene lost 5 bases, with 11 bases spanning the gap. Germline CDR1 and CDR2: WNHNN and SYGVQD (reference sequence). CDR3 length: 13 residues. In nucleotides, the CDR3 is TGCGCCAGCAGTGAACAGGGTTTGGACGAGCAGTACTTC. Translation: CASSEQGLDEQYF.